The sequence of this T cell receptor beta chain was determined in a study of shared clonotypes between healthy human individuals. Trimming shortened V by 0 bases and J by 2 bases, and 4 bases separated the two germline ends. CDR3 length: 13 amino acids. Germline-derived CDR1 and CDR2 are MNHEY and SVGAGI. The table came from immunoSEQ multiplex PCR; TCRdb's copy has only in-frame clones and leaves some out. Of roughly 2 million clones in the sample, 90% to 96% were seen once. Of note for this clone: What it binds is unknown. This same CDR3 is encoded by further DNA sequences in the sample.

Whole-study findings and limits: The study generally estimated greater richness for naive than memory subsets.

The sample comprised naive CD4+ T cells sorted from blood. Subset in this sample: CD45RA+ positively selected. This clonotype was obtained from a man in his late teens or twenties in good health. The chain recombines TRBV6-5 with TRBJ1-1; the D is unclear. The CDR3 DNA reads as TGTGCCAGCAGTTACTCAGTCAACACTGAAGCTTTCTTT. This sequence encodes CASSYSVNTEAFF.